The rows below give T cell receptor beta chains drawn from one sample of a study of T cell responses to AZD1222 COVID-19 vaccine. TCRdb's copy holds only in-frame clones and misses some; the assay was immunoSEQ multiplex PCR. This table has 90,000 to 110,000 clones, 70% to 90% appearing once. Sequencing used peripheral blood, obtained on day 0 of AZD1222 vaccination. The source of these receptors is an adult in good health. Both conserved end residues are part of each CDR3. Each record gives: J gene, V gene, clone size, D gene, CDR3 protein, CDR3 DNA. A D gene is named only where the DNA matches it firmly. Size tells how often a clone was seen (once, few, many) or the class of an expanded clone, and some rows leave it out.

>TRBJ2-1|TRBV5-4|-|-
CASTLVRGYNEQFF
TGTGCCAGCACCTTGGTGAGGGGGTACAATGAGCAGTTCTTC
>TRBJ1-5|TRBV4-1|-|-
CASSQVITTNQPQHF
TGCGCCAGCAGCCAAGTCATTACAACTAATCAGCCCCAGCATTTT
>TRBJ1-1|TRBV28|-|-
CATHMNTEAFF
TGTGCCACCCACATGAACACTGAAGCTTTCTTT
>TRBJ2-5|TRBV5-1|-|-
CASSLEATQGETQYF
TGCGCCAGCAGCTTGGAGGCCACCCAAGGGGAGACCCAGTACTTC
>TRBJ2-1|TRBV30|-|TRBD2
CAWRGRGEQFF
TGTGCCTGGAGGGGGAGGGGCGAGCAGTTCTTC
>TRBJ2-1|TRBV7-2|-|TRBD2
CASRGLAGAGSYNEQFF
TGTGCCAGCAGGGGACTAGCGGGAGCTGGGTCCTACAATGAGCAGTTCTTC
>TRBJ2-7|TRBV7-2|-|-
CASSLVSGVGEQYF
TGTGCCAGCAGCTTAGTATCGGGAGTTGGCGAGCAGTACTTC
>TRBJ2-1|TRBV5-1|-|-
CASSLGASPNEQFF
TGCGCCAGCAGCTTGGGGGCCAGCCCCAATGAGCAGTTCTTC
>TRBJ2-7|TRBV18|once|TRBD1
CASSGGQGVYEQYF
TGTGCCAGCTCCGGGGGACAGGGGGTATACGAGCAGTACTTC
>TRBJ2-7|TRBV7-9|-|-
CASSRDGSSYEQYF
TGTGCCAGCAGCCGGGACGGTTCCTCCTACGAGCAGTACTTC
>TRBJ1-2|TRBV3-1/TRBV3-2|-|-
CASSQAGGENYGYTF
TGTGCCAGCAGCCAAGCTGGGGGTGAAAACTATGGCTACACCTTC
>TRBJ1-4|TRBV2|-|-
CASEGTGHNEKLFF
TGTGCCAGCGAAGGAACAGGACATAATGAAAAACTGTTTTTT
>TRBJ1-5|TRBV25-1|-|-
CASSEGGGQPQHF
TGTGCCAGCAGTGAGGGTGGCGGGCAGCCCCAGCATTTT
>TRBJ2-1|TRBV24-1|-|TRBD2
CATSAPGLAGQNEQFF
TGTGCCACCAGTGCACCCGGACTAGCGGGCCAAAATGAGCAGTTCTTC
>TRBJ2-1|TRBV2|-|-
CACSVGGSYNEQFF
TGTGCCTGCTCGGTCGGCGGAAGCTACAATGAGCAGTTCTTC
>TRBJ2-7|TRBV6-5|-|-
CASSYSAGEQYF
TGTGCCAGCAGTTATTCCGCGGGGGAGCAGTACTTC
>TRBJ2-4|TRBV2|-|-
CASSPTGGAQNIQYF
TGTGCCAGCAGCCCGACTGGGGGGGCCCAAAACATTCAGTACTTC
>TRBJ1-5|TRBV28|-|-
CASSLSTGRNQPQHF
TGTGCCAGCAGTTTATCCACTGGACGTAATCAGCCCCAGCATTTT
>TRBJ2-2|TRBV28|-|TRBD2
CASISGSTGELFF
TGTGCCAGCATTAGCGGGAGCACCGGGGAGCTGTTTTTT
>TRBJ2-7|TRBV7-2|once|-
CASSTTLGIYEQYF
TGTGCCAGCAGCACCACTCTAGGAATCTACGAGCAGTACTTC
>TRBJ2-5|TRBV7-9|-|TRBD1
CASSPGTGSLETQYF
TGTGCCAGCAGCCCCGGGACAGGGAGTTTGGAGACCCAGTACTTC
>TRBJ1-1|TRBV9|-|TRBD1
CASSLNAGGTEAFF
TGTGCCAGCAGCCTTAATGCAGGGGGAACTGAAGCTTTCTTT
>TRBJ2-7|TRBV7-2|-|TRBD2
CASSVLAGVGEQYF
TGTGCCAGCAGCGTACTAGCGGGAGTTGGGGAGCAGTACTTC
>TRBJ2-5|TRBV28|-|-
CASRRRQETQYF
TGTGCCAGCAGGAGAAGACAAGAGACCCAGTACTTC
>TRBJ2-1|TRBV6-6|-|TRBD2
CASGGVAGENEQFF
TGTGCCAGCGGGGGGGTAGCGGGAGAGAATGAGCAGTTCTTC
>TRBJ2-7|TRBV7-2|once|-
CASSSLWERPGGYEQYF
TGTGCCAGCAGCTCCCTCTGGGAGCGCCCCGGAGGTTACGAGCAGTACTTC
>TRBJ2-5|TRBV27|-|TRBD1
CASSTGQGKTQYF
TGTGCCAGCAGCACGGGACAGGGAAAGACCCAGTACTTC
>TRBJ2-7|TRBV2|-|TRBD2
CASGSLADLYEQYF
TGTGCCAGCGGCTCACTAGCGGACCTCTACGAGCAGTACTTC
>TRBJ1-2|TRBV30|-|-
CAWSAQGHGYTF
TGTGCCTGGAGCGCGCAGGGGCATGGCTACACCTTC
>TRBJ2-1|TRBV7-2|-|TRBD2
CASSPGLAHNEQFF
TGTGCCAGCAGCCCCGGACTAGCGCACAATGAGCAGTTCTTC
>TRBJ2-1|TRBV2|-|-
CASRTGEQFF
TGTGCCAGCAGAACAGGTGAGCAGTTCTTC
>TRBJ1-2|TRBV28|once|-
CASVSGQGGYTF
TGTGCCAGTGTCTCAGGGCAAGGTGGCTACACCTTC
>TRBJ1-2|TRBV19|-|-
CASRKQGPNYGYTF
TGTGCCAGTAGGAAACAGGGACCTAACTATGGCTACACCTTC
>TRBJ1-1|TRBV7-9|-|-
CASSLGGGADTEAFF
TGTGCCAGCAGCTTGGGAGGGGGTGCCGACACTGAAGCTTTCTTT
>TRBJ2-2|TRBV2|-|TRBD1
CASSEVTGVTGELFF
TGTGCCAGCAGTGAAGTGACAGGGGTAACCGGGGAGCTGTTTTTT
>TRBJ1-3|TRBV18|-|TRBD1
CASSPTGQATGNTIYF
TGTGCCAGCTCACCAACTGGACAGGCAACCGGAAACACCATATATTTT
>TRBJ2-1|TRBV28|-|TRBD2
CASTGGGLADNEQFF
TGTGCCAGCACCGGGGGGGGACTAGCGGACAATGAGCAGTTCTTC
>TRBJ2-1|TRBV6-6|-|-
CASSYSLVGEQFF
TGTGCCAGCAGTTACTCTCTGGTGGGTGAGCAGTTCTTC
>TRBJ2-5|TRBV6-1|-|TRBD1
CASSEPGTGVETQYF
TGTGCCAGCAGTGAACCCGGGACAGGGGTAGAGACCCAGTACTTC
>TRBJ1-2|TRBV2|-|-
CASRWDYGYTF
TGTGCCAGCCGATGGGACTATGGCTACACCTTC
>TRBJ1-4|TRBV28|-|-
CASSSPNSVGREKLFF
TGTGCCAGCAGTTCGCCCAATTCCGTCGGGCGTGAAAAACTGTTTTTT
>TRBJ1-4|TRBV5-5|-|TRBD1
CASSLGDRGRQKLFF
TGTGCCAGCAGCTTGGGTGACAGGGGAAGGCAAAAACTGTTTTTT
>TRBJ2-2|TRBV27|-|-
CASSLVVGNTGELFF
TGTGCCAGCAGTTTAGTCGTCGGGAACACCGGGGAGCTGTTTTTT
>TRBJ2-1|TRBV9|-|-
CASSVGATYNEQFF
TGTGCCAGCAGCGTAGGGGCTACCTACAATGAGCAGTTCTTC
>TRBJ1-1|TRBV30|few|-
CAWTKSKGFEAFF
TGTGCCTGGACCAAAAGCAAGGGGTTTGAAGCTTTCTTT
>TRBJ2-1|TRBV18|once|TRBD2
CASSPGTSGSVYNEQFF
TGTGCCAGCTCACCCGGGACTAGCGGGAGTGTCTACAATGAGCAGTTCTTC
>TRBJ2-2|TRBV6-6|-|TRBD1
CASSLQGAPGELFF
TGTGCCAGCAGTTTGCAGGGGGCGCCCGGGGAGCTGTTTTTT
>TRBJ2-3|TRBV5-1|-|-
CASSLSASTDTQYF
TGCGCCAGCAGCTTATCTGCTAGCACAGATACGCAGTATTTT
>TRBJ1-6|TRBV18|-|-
CASSPDGAGDSPLHF
TGTGCCAGCTCACCGGACGGAGCTGGAGATTCACCCCTCCACTTT
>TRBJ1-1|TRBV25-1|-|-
CASSESSGLTEAFF
TGTGCCAGCAGTGAATCCTCGGGGCTAACTGAAGCTTTCTTT
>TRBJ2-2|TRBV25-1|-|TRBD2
CASSDSGRTGELFF
TGTGCCAGCAGTGATAGCGGGAGGACCGGGGAGCTGTTTTTT
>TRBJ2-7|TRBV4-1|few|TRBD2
CASSQGRGGRYEQYF
TGCGCCAGCAGCCAAGGGCGGGGGGGTAGATACGAGCAGTACTTC
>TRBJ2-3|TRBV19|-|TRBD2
CASSQIEGLAGGDTQYF
TGTGCCAGTAGTCAAATAGAAGGACTAGCGGGAGGAGATACGCAGTATTTT
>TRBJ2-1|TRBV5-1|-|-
CASSLGGRWDEQFF
TGCGCCAGCAGCTTGGGGGGCAGGTGGGATGAGCAGTTCTTC
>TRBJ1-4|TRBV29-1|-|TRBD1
CSVRQGSNEKLFF
TGCAGCGTACGACAGGGTAGTAATGAAAAACTGTTTTTT
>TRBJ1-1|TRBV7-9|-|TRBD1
CASSNRQGQGNTEAFF
TGTGCCAGCAGCAACAGACAGGGGCAGGGGAACACTGAAGCTTTCTTT
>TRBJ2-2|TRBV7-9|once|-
CASSKSWRDTGELFF
TGTGCCAGCAGCAAGTCTTGGCGGGACACCGGGGAGCTGTTTTTT